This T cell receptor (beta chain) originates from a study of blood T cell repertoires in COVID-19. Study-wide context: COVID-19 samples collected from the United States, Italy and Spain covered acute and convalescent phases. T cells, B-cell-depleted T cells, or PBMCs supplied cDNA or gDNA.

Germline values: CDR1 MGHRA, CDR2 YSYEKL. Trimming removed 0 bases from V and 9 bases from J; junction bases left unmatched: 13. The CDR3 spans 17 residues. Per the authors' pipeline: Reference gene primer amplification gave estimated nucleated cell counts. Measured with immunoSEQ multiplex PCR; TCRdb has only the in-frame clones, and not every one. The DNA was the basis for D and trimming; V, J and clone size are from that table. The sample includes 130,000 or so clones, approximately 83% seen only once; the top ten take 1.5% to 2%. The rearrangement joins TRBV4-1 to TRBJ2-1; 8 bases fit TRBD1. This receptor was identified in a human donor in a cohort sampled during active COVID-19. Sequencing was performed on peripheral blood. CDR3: CASSQENWGQVVSEQFF. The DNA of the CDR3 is TGCGCCAGCAGCCAAGAAAATTGGGGACAGGTAGTTAGTGAGCAGTTCTTC.